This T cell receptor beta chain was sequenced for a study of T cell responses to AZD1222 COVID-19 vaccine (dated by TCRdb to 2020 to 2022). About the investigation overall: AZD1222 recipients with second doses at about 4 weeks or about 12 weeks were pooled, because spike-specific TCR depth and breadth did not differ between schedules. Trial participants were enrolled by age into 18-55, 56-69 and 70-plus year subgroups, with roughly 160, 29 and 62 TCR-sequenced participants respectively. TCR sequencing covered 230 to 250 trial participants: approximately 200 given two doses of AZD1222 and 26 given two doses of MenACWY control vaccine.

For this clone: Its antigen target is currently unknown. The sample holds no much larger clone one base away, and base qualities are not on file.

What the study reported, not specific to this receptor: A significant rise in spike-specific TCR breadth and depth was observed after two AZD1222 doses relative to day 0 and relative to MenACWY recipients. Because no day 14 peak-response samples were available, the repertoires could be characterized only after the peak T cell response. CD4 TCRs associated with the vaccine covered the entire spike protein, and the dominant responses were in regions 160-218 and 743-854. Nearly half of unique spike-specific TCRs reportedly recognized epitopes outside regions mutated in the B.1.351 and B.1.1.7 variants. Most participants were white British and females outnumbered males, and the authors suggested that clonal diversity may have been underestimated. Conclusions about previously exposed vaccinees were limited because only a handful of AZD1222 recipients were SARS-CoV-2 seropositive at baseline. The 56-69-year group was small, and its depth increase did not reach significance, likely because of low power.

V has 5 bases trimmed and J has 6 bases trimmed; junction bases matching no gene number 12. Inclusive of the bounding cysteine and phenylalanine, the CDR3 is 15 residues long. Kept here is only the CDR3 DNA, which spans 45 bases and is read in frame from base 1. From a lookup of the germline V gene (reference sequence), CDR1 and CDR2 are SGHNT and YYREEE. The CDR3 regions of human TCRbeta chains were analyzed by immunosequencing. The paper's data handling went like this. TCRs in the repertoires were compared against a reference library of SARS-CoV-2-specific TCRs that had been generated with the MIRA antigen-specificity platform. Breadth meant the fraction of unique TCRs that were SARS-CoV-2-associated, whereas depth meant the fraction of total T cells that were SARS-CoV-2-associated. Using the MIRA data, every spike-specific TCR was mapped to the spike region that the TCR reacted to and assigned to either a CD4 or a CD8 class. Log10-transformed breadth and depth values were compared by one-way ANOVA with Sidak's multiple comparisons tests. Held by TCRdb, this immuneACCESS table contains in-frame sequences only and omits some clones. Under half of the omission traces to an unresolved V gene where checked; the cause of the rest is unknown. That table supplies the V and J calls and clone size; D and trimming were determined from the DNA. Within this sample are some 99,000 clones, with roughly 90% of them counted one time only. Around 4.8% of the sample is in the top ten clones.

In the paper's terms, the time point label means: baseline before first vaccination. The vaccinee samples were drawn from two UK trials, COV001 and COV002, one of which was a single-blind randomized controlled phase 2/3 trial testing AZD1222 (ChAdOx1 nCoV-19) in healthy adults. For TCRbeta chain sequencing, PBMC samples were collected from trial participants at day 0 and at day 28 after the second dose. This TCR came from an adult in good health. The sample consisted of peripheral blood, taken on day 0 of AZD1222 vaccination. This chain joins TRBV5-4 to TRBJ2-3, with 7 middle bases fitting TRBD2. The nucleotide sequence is TGTGCCAGCAGTACCTTGGGGGGGGGTATCGATACGCAGTATTTT. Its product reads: CASSTLGGGIDTQYF.